A single sample is the source of the 8 T cell receptor beta chains below, sequenced in a study of beta chain features in type 1 diabetes. Investigators reverse transcribed all isolated RNA, so they sequenced expressed TCRB transcripts. Sequencing used immunoSEQ multiplex PCR; TCRdb keeps in-frame clones, though not all of them. The table lists 300,000 or so clones, approximately 8% of them singletons. Specimen: central memory CD4+ T cells from blood. The receptors stem from a woman between 18 and 29 years old in good health.

This clone has more than one count but fewer than ten. The genes are TRBV10-3 and TRBJ2-7, with TRBD2 matching 7 bases. J lost 9 bases, V lost 0 bases, and 11 bases had no gene match. The CDR3 contains 15 residues. The germline V gene has CDR1 ENHRY and CDR2 SYGVKD. The CDR3 DNA is TGTGCCATCAGTGAGTCGCCCGCGGGAGAACCTGTGCAGTACTTC. Translated: CAISESPAGEPVQYF.

The table lists this clone with a few counts. This chain's CDR3 is CASTGRGSSTDTQYF. For the CDR3, the DNA is TGTGCCAGCACAGGCAGGGGGTCGAGCACAGATACGCAGTATTTT. The chain recombines TRBV19 with TRBJ2-3; 7 positions agree with TRBD1. CDR3 length: 15 residues. Germline lookup yields CDR1 LNHDA and CDR2 SQIVND (reference sequence). The V and J ends lost 9 bases and 0 bases, in that order; junction bases with no gene match: 9. The variable domain in full, completed from reference TRBV19 and TRBJ2-3, reads DGGITQSPKYLFRKEGQNVTLSCEQNLNHDAMYWYRQDPGQGLRLIYYSQIVNDFQKGDIAEGYSVSREKKESFPLTVTSAQKNPTAFYLCASTGRGSSTDTQYFGPGTRLTVL.

At least ten counts were recorded for this clone. The rearrangement uses TRBV14 and TRBJ1-3; tentatively, D is TRBD1 (5 bases). In germline, CDR1 is SGHDN, CDR2 FVKESK. The CDR3 has 14 residues. V lost 0 bases to trimming and J lost 4 bases, with 7 bases between them. The CDR3, as DNA: TGTGCCAGCAGCCAAGACAGGGTCGGAAACACCATATATTTT. Residues: CASSQDRVGNTIYF.

In this sample, this clone turned up a few times. The chain joins TRBV7-2 to TRBJ2-7; 8 nucleotides match TRBD2. Germline-derived CDR1 and CDR2 are SGHTA and FQGNSA. The length of the CDR3 is 16 residues. V was clipped by 2 bases and J by 5 bases; unmatched bases: 11. The chain's CDR3 is CASSLLGVAGLDEQYF. Here the CDR3 DNA reads TGTGCCAGCAGCTTATTGGGGGTAGCGGGACTAGACGAGCAGTACTTC. The whole variable domain, remainder taken from reference TRBV7-2 and TRBJ2-7, is GAGVSQSPSNKVTEKGKDVELRCDPISGHTALYWYRQSLGQGLEFLIYFQGNSAPDKSGLPSDRFSAERTGGSVSTLTIQRTQQEDSAVYLCASSLLGVAGLDEQYFGPGTRLTVT.

In this sample, this clone turned up many times. V gene TRBV14 combines with J gene TRBJ2-7; the D gene is possibly TRBD1 (5 bases). The germline CDR1 and CDR2 sequences are SGHDN and FVKESK. Deletions cut 0 bases from V and 12 bases from J, with 15 bases between. This CDR3 has 13 amino acids. CDR3 nucleotides: TGTGCCAGCAGCCAAGATCCAGGGCCCGTTGCGTACTTC. Its protein product is CASSQDPGPVAYF. The whole variable domain, remainder taken from reference TRBV14 and TRBJ2-7, is EAGVTQFPSHSVIEKGQTVTLRCDPISGHDNLYWYRRVMGKEIKFLLHFVKESKQDESGMPNNRFLAERTGGTYSTLKVQPAELEDSGVYFCASSQDPGPVAYFGPGTRLTVT.

This clone was counted a few times. The V gene is TRBV19, the J gene TRBJ2-5; D possibly matches TRBD1 or TRBD2 (6 bases each). V was shortened by 9 bases and J by 5 bases, with 16 bases between the two germline ends. The germline V gene has CDR1 LNHDA and CDR2 SQIVND (reference sequence). CDR3 size: 13 residues. The CDR3 here is CASGQSSGETQYF. The CDR3 DNA reads TGTGCCAGCGGACAGTCAAGCGGGGAGACCCAGTACTTC.

V usage is TRBV7-2 and J usage is TRBJ2-1; tentatively, D is TRBD1 or TRBD2 (5 bases each). CDR1 and CDR2 (germline): SGHTA, FQGNSA. V was pared by 5 bases and J by 13 bases, with 21 bases between. The CDR3 has 14 residues. This CDR3 reads CASSRIGTEKEQFF. The CDR3 DNA follows: TGTGCCAGCAGCCGAATAGGGACGGAAAAAGAACAGTTCTTC.

This clone was counted only a few times. The CDR3 DNA sequence: TGTGCCAGCAGTAGGGCCGGTGCTGGGGCCAACGTCCTGACTTTC. Translation: CASSRAGAGANVLTF. The chain links TRBV7-2 to TRBJ2-6; no definite D call. Germline values: CDR1 SGHTA, CDR2 FQGNSA. CDR3 length equals 15 residues. Trimming left V 6 bases short and J 2 bases short, with 11 bases between.